This T cell receptor (beta chain) was sequenced during a study of control samples from healthy donors and cancer patients. Looked up from germline, CDR1 is SEHNR and CDR2 is FQNEAQ (reference sequence). The V gene end was trimmed by 5 bases and the J gene end by 1 base; junction bases not matched to a gene: 6. CDR3 length: 15 residues. Sequenced by immunoSEQ multiplex PCR; TCRdb stores in-frame clones only, minus some. Found here are 150,000 or so clones, 85% to 95% of them singletons; the top ten hold approximately 4%. The J gene is TRBJ1-2, the V gene TRBV7-9, with TRBD1 matching over 8 bases. This TCR came from a woman aged 55 to 70 in good health. The material sequenced was blood. Here the CDR3 reads CASSLGQAINYGYTF. CDR3 nucleotide sequence: TGTGCCAGCAGCCTGGGACAGGCAATTAACTATGGCTACACCTTC. The whole variable domain, remainder taken from reference TRBV7-9 and TRBJ1-2, is DTGVSQNPRHKITKRGQNVTFRCDPISEHNRLYWYRQTLGQGPEFLTYFQNEAQLEKSRLLSDRFSAERPKGSFSTLEIQRTEQGDSAMYLCASSLGQAINYGYTFGSGTRLTVV.